Sequencing of this TCR beta chain was carried out in a study of Graves' ophthalmopathy and Graves' hyperthyroidism. Study-wide findings and caveats: Blood also harbored most expanded thyroid clonotypes above 0.001 frequency. Sensitivity reached 87.88% and specificity about 81% for a 13-signature model separating ophthalmopathy from stable hyperthyroidism.

Those donors who had ophthalmopathy presented with moderate-to-severe activity, a CAS of ≥3, a NOSPECS of ≥4 and a duration under 3 months. The CDR3 is made up of 14 amino acids. V shed 8 bases and J shed 4 bases, with 17 bases lying between them. Germline V gene data show CDR1 as SGHDN and CDR2 as FVKESK. As regards this clonotype: Its antigen is not identified.

The study amplified TCR beta CDR3 regions using RNA transcripts. HTBI primers primed a first-round RT-PCR, and a second-round multiplex PCR followed. TCRdb reprocessed the multiplex PCR reads via MiXCR and lists one record per CDR3 protein. Of 660,000 or so distinct CDR3 sequences in the sample, over 40% were seen once. Sequenced input: peripheral blood. This receptor was obtained from an adult man with Graves' ophthalmopathy. This chain links TRBV14 with TRBJ1-2; TRBD1 might be the D (5 bases). The CDR3 reads CASSRDGLAYGYTF. The DNA of the CDR3 is TGTGCCAGCTCACGGGACGGATTAGCCTATGGCTACACCTTC. Complete variable domain (other parts from reference TRBV14 and TRBJ1-2): EAGVTQFPSHSVIEKGQTVTLRCDPISGHDNLYWYRRVMGKEIKFLLHFVKESKQDESGMPNNRFLAERTGGTYSTLKVQPAELEDSGVYFCASSRDGLAYGYTFGSGTRLTVV.